These T cell receptor beta chains were read from a single sample in a study of blood T cells in healthy people across ages. TCRdb processed the 5' RACE reads anew with MiXCR; each CDR3 protein has one entry. The sample carries 890,000 or so distinct CDR3 sequences, 62% recorded once. Sequencing was performed on blood. These receptors came from a man younger than 45 in good health. CDR3s include the opening cysteine and the closing phenylalanine or tryptophan. D genes are given only for firm matches. Not all rows give a size; the values are once, few, many and, for expanded clones, a class.

CDR3 protein: CATSRGDRDSEQFF
CDR3 DNA: TGTGCCACCAGCAGAGGGGACAGGGACAGTGAGCAGTTCTTC
J gene: TRBJ2-1
D gene: TRBD1
clone size: NA
V gene: TRBV15

CDR3 protein: CSASDAGQPQHF
CDR3 DNA: TGCAGTGCTAGTGACGCGGGACAGCCCCAGCATTTT
J gene: TRBJ1-5
D gene: NA
clone size: NA
V gene: TRBV20-1

CDR3 protein: CASSPTAGPQHF
CDR3 DNA: TGTGCCAGCAGCCCGACAGCAGGGCCCCAGCATTTT
J gene: TRBJ1-5
D gene: NA
clone size: NA
V gene: TRBV7-2

CDR3 protein: CASSESGRVVSYGYTF
CDR3 DNA: TGTGCTAGCAGCGAATCTGGTCGGGTGGTTAGCTATGGCTACACCTTC
J gene: TRBJ1-2
D gene: NA
clone size: NA
V gene: TRBV9

CDR3 protein: CAWSSGPSTF
CDR3 DNA: TGTGCCTGGAGTTCAGGACCCTCCACCTTC
J gene: TRBJ1-2
D gene: NA
clone size: NA
V gene: TRBV30

CDR3 protein: CASGYREETQYF
CDR3 DNA: TGTGCCAGCGGATACAGGGAAGAGACCCAGTACTTC
J gene: TRBJ2-5
D gene: NA
clone size: once
V gene: TRBV2

CDR3 protein: CSVEAMGETQYF
CDR3 DNA: TGCAGCGTTGAAGCTATGGGTGAGACCCAGTACTTC
J gene: TRBJ2-5
D gene: NA
clone size: NA
V gene: TRBV29-1

CDR3 protein: CASSPTRQGAGETQYF
CDR3 DNA: TGTGCCAGCAGCCCCACCAGACAGGGGGCGGGGGAGACCCAGTACTTC
J gene: TRBJ2-5
D gene: TRBD1
clone size: NA
V gene: TRBV6-2/TRBV6-3

CDR3 protein: CASSLEQGAIRGYTF
CDR3 DNA: TGCGCCAGCAGCTTGGAACAGGGGGCGATCCGCGGCTACACCTTC
J gene: TRBJ1-2
D gene: TRBD1
clone size: few
V gene: TRBV5-1

CDR3 protein: CASSHSGQGTETQYF
CDR3 DNA: TGTGCCAGCAGTCATTCGGGACAGGGGACAGAGACCCAGTACTTC
J gene: TRBJ2-5
D gene: TRBD1
clone size: NA
V gene: TRBV6-6

CDR3 protein: CASKPSGGAYEQYF
CDR3 DNA: TGTGCCAGCAAACCGAGCGGGGGGGCCTACGAGCAGTACTTC
J gene: TRBJ2-7
D gene: TRBD2
clone size: few
V gene: TRBV28

CDR3 protein: CAISEGQGRETQYF
CDR3 DNA: TGTGCCATCAGTGAAGGACAGGGAAGGGAGACCCAGTACTTC
J gene: TRBJ2-5
D gene: TRBD1
clone size: few
V gene: TRBV10-3

CDR3 protein: CASSPTSDRRNSLLHF
CDR3 DNA: TGTGCCAGCAGCCCTACCTCCGACAGGCGGAATTCACTCCTCCACTTT
J gene: TRBJ1-6
D gene: NA
clone size: NA
V gene: TRBV12-3/TRBV12-4

CDR3 protein: CASSSGPNLYGYTF
CDR3 DNA: TGTGCCAGCAGCTCCGGACCGAACCTCTATGGCTACACCTTC
J gene: TRBJ1-2
D gene: NA
clone size: few
V gene: TRBV13

CDR3 protein: CASSYFPKIAGTDTQYF
CDR3 DNA: TGTGCCAGCAGTTACTTCCCTAAAATTGCGGGCACAGATACGCAGTATTTT
J gene: TRBJ2-3
D gene: NA
clone size: many
V gene: TRBV6-2/TRBV6-3

CDR3 protein: CSARDLEGRHADTQYF
CDR3 DNA: TGCAGTGCTAGAGACTTAGAGGGACGTCATGCAGATACGCAGTATTTT
J gene: TRBJ2-3
D gene: NA
clone size: NA
V gene: TRBV20-1

CDR3 protein: CAWGVGSNEQFF
CDR3 DNA: TGTGCCTGGGGCGTGGGGTCCAATGAGCAGTTCTTC
J gene: TRBJ2-1
D gene: NA
clone size: few
V gene: TRBV30

CDR3 protein: CASSPLRQGNNEQFF
CDR3 DNA: TGTGCCAGCTCACCATTGAGACAGGGTAACAATGAGCAGTTCTTC
J gene: TRBJ2-1
D gene: TRBD1
clone size: NA
V gene: TRBV18

CDR3 protein: CSAYYNEQFF
CDR3 DNA: TGCAGTGCTTATTACAATGAGCAGTTCTTC
J gene: TRBJ2-1
D gene: NA
clone size: NA
V gene: TRBV20-1

CDR3 protein: CASSAGLGSPLHF
CDR3 DNA: TGTGCCAGCAGTGCTGGCCTGGGGTCACCCCTCCACTTT
J gene: TRBJ1-6
D gene: NA
clone size: NA
V gene: TRBV27

CDR3 protein: CASSPWPGQGAQETQYF
CDR3 DNA: TGTGCCAGCAGTCCCTGGCCGGGACAGGGTGCACAAGAGACCCAGTACTTC
J gene: TRBJ2-5
D gene: TRBD1
clone size: few
V gene: TRBV12-3/TRBV12-4

CDR3 protein: CASSFGVAEEEQYF
CDR3 DNA: TGCGCCAGCAGCTTTGGGGTAGCGGAGGAAGAGCAGTACTTC
J gene: TRBJ2-5
D gene: NA
clone size: many
V gene: TRBV5-1

CDR3 protein: CASSALVYEQYF
CDR3 DNA: TGTGCCAGCAGTGCGCTTGTTTACGAGCAGTACTTC
J gene: TRBJ2-7
D gene: NA
clone size: NA
V gene: TRBV2

CDR3 protein: CASSSTGCGQYF
CDR3 DNA: TGTGCCAGCAGCTCGACAGGGTGCGGGCAGTACTTC
J gene: TRBJ2-7
D gene: TRBD1
clone size: NA
V gene: TRBV7-9

CDR3 protein: CASSLGASNQPQHF
CDR3 DNA: TGTGCCAGCAGTTTAGGGGCCAGCAATCAGCCCCAGCATTTT
J gene: TRBJ1-5
D gene: NA
clone size: many
V gene: TRBV7-9

CDR3 protein: CSASDRGLSGANVLTF
CDR3 DNA: TGCAGTGCTAGTGACAGGGGACTCTCTGGGGCCAACGTCCTGACTTTC
J gene: TRBJ2-6
D gene: TRBD1
clone size: NA
V gene: TRBV20-1

CDR3 protein: CASSPWRGHNEQFF
CDR3 DNA: TGTGCCAGCAGCCCCTGGCGGGGACACAATGAGCAGTTCTTC
J gene: TRBJ2-1
D gene: NA
clone size: NA
V gene: TRBV11-2

CDR3 protein: CSAKTGGSNQPQHF
CDR3 DNA: TGCAGTGCCAAGACAGGCGGTAGCAATCAGCCCCAGCATTTT
J gene: TRBJ1-5
D gene: NA
clone size: few
V gene: TRBV20-1

CDR3 protein: CASSQERERGYTF
CDR3 DNA: TGCGCCAGCAGCCAAGAGAGGGAGAGGGGCTACACCTTC
J gene: TRBJ1-2
D gene: NA
clone size: NA
V gene: TRBV4-3

CDR3 protein: CAISELRDRGDTQYF
CDR3 DNA: TGTGCCATCAGTGAATTGAGGGACAGGGGAGATACGCAGTATTTT
J gene: TRBJ2-3
D gene: TRBD1
clone size: NA
V gene: TRBV10-3

CDR3 protein: CASSPPASGVTDTQYF
CDR3 DNA: TGTGCCAGCTCACCACCGGCCAGCGGGGTTACAGATACGCAGTATTTT
J gene: TRBJ2-3
D gene: TRBD2
clone size: NA
V gene: TRBV18

CDR3 protein: CACSSPGTGYNEQFF
CDR3 DNA: TGCGCCTGCAGCTCGCCCGGGACAGGGTACAATGAGCAGTTCTTC
J gene: TRBJ2-1
D gene: TRBD1
clone size: NA
V gene: TRBV5-1

CDR3 protein: CASSPSEENIQYF
CDR3 DNA: TGTGCCAGCAGCCCATCAGAGGAAAACATTCAGTACTTC
J gene: TRBJ2-4
D gene: NA
clone size: NA
V gene: TRBV9

CDR3 protein: CASSQPGLAGNEQFF
CDR3 DNA: TGTGCCAGCAGCCAACCGGGACTAGCGGGGAATGAGCAGTTCTTC
J gene: TRBJ2-1
D gene: TRBD2
clone size: NA
V gene: TRBV3-1

CDR3 protein: CASSLDINPSTDTQYF
CDR3 DNA: TGCGCCAGCAGCTTGGACATAAATCCTAGCACAGATACGCAGTATTTT
J gene: TRBJ2-3
D gene: NA
clone size: once
V gene: TRBV5-1

CDR3 protein: CASSQTLAGENEQFF
CDR3 DNA: TGTGCCAGCAGCCAAACGTTAGCGGGGGAAAATGAGCAGTTCTTC
J gene: TRBJ2-1
D gene: TRBD2
clone size: NA
V gene: TRBV9

CDR3 protein: CASSLTSGGVGNTQYF
CDR3 DNA: TGTGCCAGCAGCCTAACTAGCGGGGGGGTGGGGAATACGCAGTATTTT
J gene: TRBJ2-3
D gene: TRBD2
clone size: NA
V gene: TRBV7-2

CDR3 protein: CASSQLTSGENEQFF
CDR3 DNA: TGCGCCAGCAGCCAACTGACTAGCGGGGAAAATGAGCAGTTCTTC
J gene: TRBJ2-1
D gene: TRBD2
clone size: few
V gene: TRBV4-3

CDR3 protein: CASSGSRDRVWDEQFF
CDR3 DNA: TGTGCCAGCAGTGGGTCTCGGGACAGGGTTTGGGATGAGCAGTTCTTC
J gene: TRBJ2-1
D gene: TRBD1
clone size: few
V gene: TRBV6-2/TRBV6-3

CDR3 protein: CASKENSPLHF
CDR3 DNA: TGTGCCAGCAAAGAGAATTCACCCCTCCACTTT
J gene: TRBJ1-6
D gene: NA
clone size: NA
V gene: TRBV12-3/TRBV12-4

CDR3 protein: CASSQDGRLSTDTQYF
CDR3 DNA: TGCGCCAGCAGCCAAGACGGCCGACTCAGCACAGATACGCAGTATTTT
J gene: TRBJ2-3
D gene: NA
clone size: NA
V gene: TRBV4-1

CDR3 protein: CASSLGRSSGANVLTF
CDR3 DNA: TGTGCCAGCAGCTTAGGACGGAGCTCTGGGGCCAACGTCCTGACTTTC
J gene: TRBJ2-6
D gene: NA
clone size: few
V gene: TRBV11-2

CDR3 protein: CSASGVTSDAEAFF
CDR3 DNA: TGCAGTGCTAGTGGGGTTACCAGCGATGCTGAAGCTTTCTTT
J gene: TRBJ1-1
D gene: NA
clone size: NA
V gene: TRBV20-1

CDR3 protein: CASSLEGGEQFF
CDR3 DNA: TGTGCCAGCAGCCTAGAAGGAGGTGAGCAGTTCTTC
J gene: TRBJ2-1
D gene: NA
clone size: few
V gene: TRBV7-9

CDR3 protein: CAISVGRWNEQFF
CDR3 DNA: TGTGCCATCAGTGTCGGTCGTTGGAATGAGCAGTTCTTC
J gene: TRBJ2-1
D gene: NA
clone size: NA
V gene: TRBV10-3

CDR3 protein: CASSQASGTGEAFF
CDR3 DNA: TGCGCCAGCAGCCAAGCTTCCGGGACAGGGGAAGCTTTCTTT
J gene: TRBJ1-1
D gene: TRBD1
clone size: NA
V gene: TRBV4-3

CDR3 protein: CASSLKGPYGYTF
CDR3 DNA: TGTGCCAGCAGCTTAAAGGGCCCCTATGGCTACACCTTC
J gene: TRBJ1-2
D gene: NA
clone size: NA
V gene: TRBV11-2

CDR3 protein: CSASTSGGLTDTQYF
CDR3 DNA: TGCAGTGCGTCGACTAGCGGGGGGTTAACAGATACGCAGTATTTT
J gene: TRBJ2-3
D gene: TRBD2
clone size: many
V gene: TRBV20-1

CDR3 protein: CASSGVLEQYF
CDR3 DNA: TGTGCCAGCAGCGGGGTACTCGAGCAGTACTTC
J gene: TRBJ2-7
D gene: NA
clone size: once
V gene: TRBV5-5

CDR3 protein: CASSARGTGYEFF
CDR3 DNA: TGTGCCAGCAGCGCTCGGGGGACAGGGTATGAGTTCTTC
J gene: TRBJ2-1
D gene: TRBD1
clone size: NA
V gene: TRBV9

CDR3 protein: CSVEGGDHYGYTF
CDR3 DNA: TGCAGCGTTGAGGGGGGGGACCACTATGGCTACACCTTC
J gene: TRBJ1-2
D gene: NA
clone size: NA
V gene: TRBV29-1

CDR3 protein: CASSTKETQYF
CDR3 DNA: TGTGCCAGCAGCACCAAAGAGACCCAGTACTTC
J gene: TRBJ2-5
D gene: NA
clone size: few
V gene: TRBV6-2/TRBV6-3

CDR3 protein: CASHGGDGYTF
CDR3 DNA: TGTGCCAGCCATGGGGGGGATGGCTACACCTTC
J gene: TRBJ1-2
D gene: NA
clone size: NA
V gene: TRBV21-1

CDR3 protein: CASTHGARNYGYTF
CDR3 DNA: TGTGCCAGCACCCACGGGGCCAGGAACTATGGCTACACCTTC
J gene: TRBJ1-2
D gene: NA
clone size: NA
V gene: TRBV6-2/TRBV6-3

CDR3 protein: CASKWAGENTGELFF
CDR3 DNA: TGTGCTAGCAAATGGGCGGGGGAGAACACCGGGGAGCTGTTTTTT
J gene: TRBJ2-2
D gene: TRBD2
clone size: NA
V gene: TRBV6-5

CDR3 protein: CASSLGTSETAEQYF
CDR3 DNA: TGTGCCAGCAGCTTAGGGACTAGCGAAACGGCCGAGCAGTACTTC
J gene: TRBJ2-7
D gene: TRBD2
clone size: NA
V gene: TRBV7-9